A single sample is the source of the 28 T cell receptor beta chains below, sequenced in a study of blood T cell repertoires in COVID-19 (dated by TCRdb to about 2020). The library was prepared using the immunoSEQ multiplex PCR assay. Drawn from immuneACCESS, this table holds only the in-frame rearrangements with V and J called that TCRdb kept. Clones are partly lost; checked studies trace under half to an unresolved V gene and leave the rest unexplained. The table for this sample lists over 250,000 clones; about 87% of them were counted only once. The ten largest clones add up to about 3% of the sample. The sequenced sample consisted of PBMCs or T cells enriched from blood (not recorded which). The origin of the receptors is a woman aged 50 to 60 who had recovered from COVID-19.

The V gene is TRBV15, the J gene TRBJ2-3; 8 bases match TRBD2. This CDR3 is built from 17 residues. V shed 2 bases and J 1 base; nucleotides not matched to a gene: 8. Germline assignment: CDR1 LNHNV and CDR2 YYDKDF (reference sequence). The chain's CDR3 is CATSRTRSGRGTDTQYF. In DNA, the CDR3 is TGTGCCACCAGCAGAACCCGAAGCGGGAGAGGCACAGATACGCAGTATTTT.

This chain connects TRBV28 to TRBJ1-5; 7 positions agree with TRBD1. The germline gives CDR1 MDHEN, CDR2 SYDVKM. V trimming: 3 bases; J trimming: 9 bases; junction bases outside the gene matches: 5. This CDR3 has 13 amino acids. The CDR3 region is CASSFRGVPPQHF. Here the CDR3 DNA reads TGTGCCAGCAGTTTCAGGGGGGTTCCGCCCCAGCATTTT. Supplemented by reference TRBV28 and TRBJ1-5, the full variable domain reads DVKVTQSSRYLVKRTGEKVFLECVQDMDHENMFWYRQDPGLGLRLIYFSYDVKMKEKGDIPEGYSVSREKKERFSLILESASTNQTSMYLCASSFRGVPPQHFGDGTRLSIL.

The V call is TRBV7-2, the J call TRBJ1-3; D uncertain. Germline CDR1 reads SGHTA; CDR2 reads FQGNSA. The CDR3 runs to 15 residues. The V and J ends lost 1 base and 1 base respectively, with 8 bases between them. Here the CDR3 reads CASSLGAGSGNTIYF. In DNA form, the CDR3 reads TGTGCCAGCAGCTTAGGGGCGGGGTCTGGAAACACCATATATTTT.

This chain joins TRBV7-9 and TRBJ2-5; the D is unclear. The CDR3 totals 13 residues. Germline values: CDR1 SEHNR, CDR2 FQNEAQ (reference sequence). V was clipped by 5 bases and J by 3 bases, with 10 bases between them. The CDR3 bases are TGTGCCAGCAGCCTAGGGCATAAAGAGACCCAGTACTTC. Protein product: CASSLGHKETQYF.

The V and J genes are TRBV5-1 and TRBJ2-3; 16 bases are shared with TRBD2. CDR3 length equals 19 residues. Germline CDR1 reads SGHRS; CDR2 reads YFSETQ. V gave up 0 bases and J gave up 1 base; unmatched junction bases: 5. The CDR3 coding sequence is TGCGCCAGCAGCTTGGTGGGACTAGCGGGAGGGCCCCGCACAGATACGCAGTATTTT. Translated: CASSLVGLAGGPRTDTQYF.

The gene calls are TRBV24-1 and TRBJ2-1; 9 positions agree with TRBD1. The germline CDR1 and CDR2 sequences are KGHDR and SFDVKD. J gave up 5 bases and V 10 bases, and 8 bases lay outside the gene matches. The length of the CDR3 is 14 residues. The CDR3 region is CATAGTGRNNEQFF. In DNA form, the CDR3 reads TGTGCCACAGCCGGGACAGGGAGGAACAATGAGCAGTTCTTC.

The gene calls are TRBV28 and TRBJ1-5; TRBD1 might be the D (5 bases). The V gene's germline CDR1 is MDHEN and CDR2 SYDVKM. The germline V and J ends were trimmed by 5 bases and 2 bases, with 16 bases remaining between them. There are 16 residues in the CDR3. The CDR3 sequence: CASSLTTVWGNQPQHF. CDR3 in DNA: TGTGCCAGCAGTCTTACGACAGTCTGGGGCAATCAGCCCCAGCATTTT. The whole variable domain, filled in from reference TRBV28 and TRBJ1-5, reads DVKVTQSSRYLVKRTGEKVFLECVQDMDHENMFWYRQDPGLGLRLIYFSYDVKMKEKGDIPEGYSVSREKKERFSLILESASTNQTSMYLCASSLTTVWGNQPQHFGDGTRLSIL.

The chain uses TRBV6-2 or TRBV6-3 and TRBJ1-1, with D uncertain. CDR3 length equals 15 residues. Between the trimmed V and J ends, which lost 5 bases and 6 bases, there was a span of 19 bases. Germline-derived CDR1 and CDR2 are MNHEY and SVGEGT. DNA for the CDR3: TGTGCCAGCAGTCTACGACCCGGCGGGGTCTCTGAAGCTTTCTTT. It codes for CASSLRPGGVSEAFF.

This sequence joins TRBV4-1 and TRBJ2-7; no firm D call. The V end was cut by 1 base, the J end by 9 bases, with 10 bases between. The CDR3 loop spans 12 amino acids. Germline V gene lookup returns CDR1 MGHRA and CDR2 YSYEKL. This chain's CDR3 is CASSQGTCGQYF. In DNA form, the CDR3 reads TGCGCCAGCAGCCAAGGAACTTGCGGGCAGTACTTC.

The gene calls are TRBV18 and TRBJ2-6; TRBD1 matches at 7 bases. V trimming: 2 bases; J trimming: 3 bases; junction bases outside the gene matches: 4. The CDR3 covers 16 residues. Per germline, CDR1 KGHSH and CDR2 LQKENI. CDR3 in DNA: TGTGCCAGCTCACCAGACAGGGCAGGTGGGGCCAACGTCCTGACTTTC. Amino acid sequence: CASSPDRAGGANVLTF.

This chain connects TRBV10-3 to TRBJ2-5; 8 bases line up with TRBD2. The CDR3 sequence is 16 residues long. Per germline, CDR1 ENHRY and CDR2 SYGVKD. V gave up 0 bases and J gave up 1 base; unmatched junction bases: 4. The CDR3 is CAISESVAGGQETQYF. CDR3 in DNA: TGTGCCATCAGTGAGTCGGTGGCGGGAGGCCAAGAGACCCAGTACTTC.

CDR3 nucleotide sequence: TGTGCCAGCAGTCCACAGCAGGGACTTAACTACAATGAGCAGTTCTTC. Translated, it gives CASSPQQGLNYNEQFF. The chain couples TRBV6-2 or TRBV6-3 to TRBJ2-1, with a possible D match to TRBD2 (6 bases). The germline CDR1 and CDR2 sequences are MNHEY and SVGEGT. The CDR3 is made up of 16 amino acids. V was cut by 5 bases and J by 3 bases, with 17 bases left in between.

This chain joins TRBV30 and TRBJ1-1, with D unclear. This CDR3 spans 13 amino acids. The V end lost 1 base, the J end lost 11 bases, and 17 bases lay between the germline ends. The V gene's germline CDR1 is GTSNPN and CDR2 SVGIG (reference sequence). The CDR3: CAWSEKGPRRAFF. In nucleotides, the CDR3 is TGTGCCTGGAGTGAGAAGGGTCCCAGGAGGGCTTTCTTT.

V usage is TRBV5-6 and J usage is TRBJ1-3, with D possibly being TRBD1 (6 bases). CDR3 length: 14 amino acids. V dropped 0 bases and J dropped 3 bases, with 7 bases sitting between them. Looked up from germline, CDR1 is SGHDT and CDR2 is YYEEEE. CDR3 sequence reads: CASSLAGVGNTIYF. The CDR3 DNA is TGTGCCAGCAGCTTGGCAGGGGTTGGAAACACCATATATTTT. The entire variable domain, with the rest obtained from reference TRBV5-6 and TRBJ1-3, is as follows: DAGVTQSPTHLIKTRGQQVTLRCSPKSGHDTVSWYQQALGQGPQFIFQYYEEEERQRGNFPDRFSGHQFPNYSSELNVNALLLGDSALYLCASSLAGVGNTIYFGEGSWLTVV.

This chain uses TRBV7-2 with TRBJ2-3, with 7 bases that match TRBD2. V trimming: 4 bases; J trimming: 3 bases; junction bases outside the gene matches: 1. Germline CDR1 reads SGHTA; CDR2 reads FQGNSA. The length of the CDR3 is 13 residues. The CDR3 sequence: CASSWGGTDTQYF. As DNA, the CDR3 is TGTGCCAGCAGCTGGGGGGGAACAGATACGCAGTATTTT. Full variable domain (missing parts from reference TRBV7-2 and TRBJ2-3): GAGVSQSPSNKVTEKGKDVELRCDPISGHTALYWYRQSLGQGLEFLIYFQGNSAPDKSGLPSDRFSAERTGGSVSTLTIQRTQQEDSAVYLCASSWGGTDTQYFGPGTRLTVL.

The chain combines TRBV11-3 with TRBJ2-2, with TRBD2 matching over 9 bases. With V trimmed by 3 bases and J by 7 bases, 3 bases remained unmatched. Germline lookup yields CDR1 SGHNT and CDR2 YENEEA. The CDR3 is 14 residues long. DNA of the CDR3: TGTGCCAGCAGCTTGGGACTAGCTTTCGGGGAGCTGTTTTTT. Its translation: CASSLGLAFGELFF.

With regard to this clone: One end of the junction does not line up with germline, which may come from a read error. The gene calls are TRBV28 and TRBJ2-1, with 7 bases identical to TRBD1. The CDR3 covers 11 residues. The V gene's germline CDR1 is MDHEN and CDR2 SYDVKM. In DNA form, the CDR3 reads TGTGCCAGCAGCCCCCAGGACAGGATGGTCTTC. Translating it yields CASSPQDRMVF.

The chain carries TRBV30 and TRBJ1-2; weak D call: TRBD1 (6 bases). Trimming removed 3 bases at V and 7 bases at J, with 15 bases between. CDR1 and CDR2 (germline): GTSNPN, SVGIG (reference sequence). The CDR3 has 13 residues. The CDR3 nucleotides read TGTGCCTGGAGACAGGGAGTAGGGTTTGGCTACACCTTC. It specifies CAWRQGVGFGYTF.

The chain uses TRBV18 and TRBJ1-3; TRBD1 is a possible D gene (5 bases). The CDR3 sequence is 18 residues long. CDR1 and CDR2 from the germline V gene are KGHSH and LQKENI. The V and J ends lost 1 base and 0 bases respectively, with 16 bases between them. CDR3 residues: CASSPRGDGRSSGNTIYF. The CDR3 nucleotides read TGTGCCAGCTCACCACGGGGGGACGGGAGGAGCTCTGGAAACACCATATATTTT.

The rearrangement joins TRBV27 to TRBJ1-1; weak D call: TRBD1 (5 bases). In germline, CDR1 is MNHEY, CDR2 SMNVEV (reference sequence). The V end lost 6 bases, the J end lost 4 bases, and 18 bases lay between the germline ends. This CDR3 contains 15 residues. CDR3 in DNA: TGTGCCAGCAGCCGCACGCAGGGTTTCGGCACTGAAGCTTTCTTT. Translated: CASSRTQGFGTEAFF.

The J gene is TRBJ2-7, the V gene TRBV15, with D unresolved. With 5 bases removed from V and 5 bases from J, the gap between germline ends came to 13 bases. CDR3 length equals 13 residues. Per the germline V gene, CDR1 is LNHNV and CDR2 is YYDKDF (reference sequence). Here the CDR3 DNA reads TGTGCCACCAGCCCACGCGTTTCCCACGAGCAGTACTTC. Its protein is CATSPRVSHEQYF.

The chain combines TRBV18 with TRBJ2-5; D unresolved. CDR3 size: 13 residues. From germline, CDR1 is KGHSH and CDR2 LQKENI. V was shortened by 9 bases and J by 3 bases, with 14 bases between the two germline ends. CDR3 sequence (DNA): TGTGCCAGTATTGGTAGATTGGAAGAGACCCAGTACTTC. It yields the protein CASIGRLEETQYF.

This CDR3 is CASSPSGTDTGELFF. The DNA of the CDR3 is TGTGCCAGCAGCCCTAGCGGGACGGACACCGGGGAGCTGTTTTTT. The rearrangement links TRBV7-2 to TRBJ2-2, with TRBD2 matching over 9 bases. The CDR3 is 15 residues long. V shed 5 bases, J shed 3 bases, and the junction held 4 bases outside the gene matches. Per the germline V gene, CDR1 is SGHTA and CDR2 is FQGNSA.

V and J are TRBV5-1 and TRBJ2-1; 7 bases agree with TRBD2. Trimming at V came to 0 bases and at J to 4 bases, leaving 4 bases not matched to a gene. The CDR3 extends over 15 amino acids. Germline CDR1 SGHRS, CDR2 YFSETQ. In nucleotides, the CDR3 is TGCGCCAGCAGCTTGGGAGCGGGACCGTACAATGAGCAGTTCTTC. This gives the protein CASSLGAGPYNEQFF.

The chain employs TRBV28 and TRBJ1-6; TRBD1 matches at 10 bases. The CDR3 has 17 residues. Germline values: CDR1 MDHEN, CDR2 SYDVKM. The V segment lost 10 bases and the J segment 6 bases; nucleotides outside the gene matches: 15. CDR3 protein: CATNSVGTGVSNSPLHF. For the CDR3, the DNA is TGTGCCACCAATTCCGTCGGGACAGGGGTTAGTAATTCACCCCTCCACTTT.

The chain uses TRBV4-3 and TRBJ1-5; 8 bases fit TRBD1. Per germline, CDR1 LGHNA and CDR2 YSLEER. With 2 bases clipped from V and 5 bases from J, the junction kept 5 bases outside the gene matches. This CDR3 spans 15 amino acids. The CDR3 here is CASSQTDRDDQPQHF. As DNA, the CDR3 is TGCGCCAGCAGCCAAACGGACAGGGATGATCAGCCCCAGCATTTT.

The J gene is TRBJ2-3, the V gene TRBV28, with 9 bases aligning to TRBD1. Germline trimming cut 6 bases from V and 5 bases from J; bases unmatched to any gene: 9. Germline assignment: CDR1 MDHEN and CDR2 SYDVKM. The CDR3 sequence is 15 residues long. The CDR3 nucleotides are TGTGCCAGCAGAACGGGACAGGGCAGAAAAGATACGCAGTATTTT. This encodes CASRTGQGRKDTQYF.

The chain is built from TRBV27 and TRBJ1-6; D gene ambiguous. Trimming cost V 6 bases and J 10 bases, with 25 bases left between them. This CDR3 contains 17 residues. Germline V gene lookup returns CDR1 MNHEY and CDR2 SMNVEV (reference sequence). CDR3 sequence (DNA): TGTGCCAGCAGACTACCCCCCCAGCGGGGATTGGGCTCACCCCTCCACTTT. It encodes CASRLPPQRGLGSPLHF.